The present T cell receptor (beta chain) was sequenced within a study of blood T cell repertoires in COVID-19. The overall study: Acute and convalescent COVID-19 specimens originated in the United States, Italy and Spain. PBMCs, B-cell-depleted T cells, or T cells were the source of the cDNA or gDNA that made up the material.

With V trimmed by 8 bases and J by 4 bases, 5 bases remained unmatched. The CDR3 covers 13 residues. CDR1 and CDR2 from the germline V gene are SEHNR and FQNEAQ (reference sequence). In the original processing: Reference gene primer amplification gave nucleated cell count estimates. TCRdb's copy holds only in-frame clones and misses some; the assay was immunoSEQ multiplex PCR. The V and J calls and clone size come from that table; D and trimming were worked out from the DNA. Among 100,000 to 120,000 clones listed, 82% were seen once. The rearrangement links TRBV7-9 to TRBJ2-5, with TRBD2 identical over 9 bases. The origin of this receptor is a woman aged 55-69 years with acute or convalescent COVID-19. The material sequenced was peripheral blood. The CDR3, as DNA: TGTGCCAGCGGGCGGGGGGGGTCAGAGACCCAGTACTTC. This codes for CASGRGGSETQYF.